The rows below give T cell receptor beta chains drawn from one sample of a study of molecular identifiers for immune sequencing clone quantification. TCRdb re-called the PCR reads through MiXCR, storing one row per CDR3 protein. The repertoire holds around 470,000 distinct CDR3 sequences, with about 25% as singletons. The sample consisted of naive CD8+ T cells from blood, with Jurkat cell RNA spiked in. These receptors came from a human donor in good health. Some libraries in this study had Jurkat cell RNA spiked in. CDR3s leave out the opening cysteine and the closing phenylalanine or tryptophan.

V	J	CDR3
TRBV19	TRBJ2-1	ASSLGLVGNEQF
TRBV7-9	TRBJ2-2	ASSLVADTGELF
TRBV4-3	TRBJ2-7	ASSQEGTPSYEQY
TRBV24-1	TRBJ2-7	ATSASRDGTYEQY
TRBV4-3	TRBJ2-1	ASSQDGGSEQF
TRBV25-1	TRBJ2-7	ASKSGAYEQY
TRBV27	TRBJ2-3	ARSPLNTRDTPS
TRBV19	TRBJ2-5	ASSMAGGAMETQY
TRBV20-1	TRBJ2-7	SARGHREEQY
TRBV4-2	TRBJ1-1	ASSQDAYSGTEAF
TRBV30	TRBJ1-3	AWGQEGNTIY
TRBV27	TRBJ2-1	ASSLGVQQEQF
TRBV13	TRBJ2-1	ASSLGWSSDLNEQF
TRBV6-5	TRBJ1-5	ASSYSSGNQPQH
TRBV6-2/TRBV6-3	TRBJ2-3	ASSYSIPLGDTDTQY
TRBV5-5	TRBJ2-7	ASSLAERSSYEQY
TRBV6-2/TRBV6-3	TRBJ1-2	ASMEGLYGYT
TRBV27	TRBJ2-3	ASSLVVGLGADTQY
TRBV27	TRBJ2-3	ASSLDAYTDTQY
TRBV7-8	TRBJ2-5	ASSRKRQGMGETQY
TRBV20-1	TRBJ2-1	SASTATYNEQF